This TCR beta chain stems from a study of blood T cell repertoires in COVID-19 (dated by TCRdb to the early 2020s). Looking at the study overall: Samples from collaborators originated in the United States, Italy and Spain and spanned both the acute and convalescent phases of COVID-19. The material from the prospective study consisted of cDNA or gDNA derived from T cells, B-cell-depleted T cells, or PBMCs. Subjects who had been exposed to COVID-19, were actively infected with it, or had recovered from it provided the deeply sampled blood TCRbeta repertoires that made up the dataset. The repertoires were made available in a free public database intended to serve as a resource for research on the immune response to SARS-CoV-2. The samples were drawn from the first 160 participants of the ongoing ImmuneRACE study and from some 1,300 subjects provided by 6 global collaborators. A de-identified subject ID, COVID-19 status, age in years and sex were almost always included in the sample metadata. Where HLA class I and class II types were available, the types were taken from metadata supplied by the sample provider, not from assay-based typing. General conclusions and limits of the study: The amount of clinical and demographic metadata varied by source and participant and was provided uncurated.

The CDR3 runs 14 amino acids, cysteine and phenylalanine included. Left in the record is the CDR3 DNA by itself, 42 bases read in frame from the first base. V is cut by 5 bases and J by 0 bases, and the space between the germline ends is 10 bases. Looking up the germline V gene yields CDR1 MDHEN and CDR2 SYDVKM. One collaborating source in Seattle enrolled patients during active infection and followed them longitudinally through the course of disease. Collaborating institutions collected whole blood in K2EDTA tubes following their own protocols. Collaborator samples were shipped for TCRbeta analysis as frozen whole blood, isolated PBMCs, or DNA extracted from either sample type. TCRbeta CDR3 regions were amplified from genomic DNA by means of the immunoSEQ Assay, a bias-controlled multiplex PCR. In the source study's methods: Within the assay, amplification of reference gene primers was used to estimate how many nucleated cells each sample contained. To quantify the absolute abundance of each unique TCRbeta CDR3 rearrangement, sequence reads were collapsed and filtered. Productive Simpson clonality was computed per sample as the square root of Simpson's diversity index over productive rearrangements. The source is immuneACCESS, and TCRdb retained only in-frame sequences with V and J called. Part of the clones is not carried over; for the studies checked, unresolved V genes explain less than half of this, and the remainder is unexplained. D and trimming come from the DNA, and the V and J calls and clone size come from that table. Counted in this sample were a few hundred thousand clones; about 92% of them appeared once. Roughly 3.9% of the sample is taken by the ten largest.

This clone was recorded once. The antigen this receptor binds is unknown. No much larger clone is present one base from it, and per-base qualities are unavailable. This clonotype originated in a woman aged 55-69 years with COVID-19, enrolled during active disease. The rearrangement combines TRBV28 with TRBJ1-1, with TRBD1 tentatively as D gene (5 bases match). The sample taken for sequencing was peripheral blood. For the CDR3, the sequence is CASSLTALNTEAFF. The nucleotides read TGTGCCAGCAGTCTGACAGCCTTGAACACTGAAGCTTTCTTT.